This T cell receptor (beta chain) originates from a study of Ad26.COV2.S vaccination and SARS-CoV-2 variants (dated by TCRdb to the early 2020s). Broadly, across the study: Vaccine-arm donors were drawn from COV1001, a multicentre, randomized, double-blind, placebo-controlled phase I-IIa trial of Ad26.COV2.S in healthy adults. Trial participants were randomized into five groups of five, in which low-dose or high-dose Ad26.COV2.S was given once or twice, or placebo was given on both occasions. TCRbeta repertoire sequencing was used to assess the specificity and breadth of SARS-CoV-2-reactive T cell receptors after Ad26.COV2.S vaccination. Throughout the experiments and outcome assessment, investigators stayed blinded to trial group allocation. The TCR-sequenced set comprised approximately 32 samples: about 19 Ad26.COV2.S vaccine recipients, 5 placebo recipients and 8 SARS-CoV-2 convalescent individuals. Ad26.COV2.S was administered intramuscularly at 5 x 10^10 or 1 x 10^11 viral particles, either as a single shot or as two shots given 56 days apart. The full study reports these points: After vaccination, spike-specific CD8+ and CD4+ T cell responses were reported to show substantial breadth. Spike-specific TCR breadth was higher in Ad26.COV2.S recipients than in placebo recipients (P = 0.0014). Non-spike TCR breadth was comparable between vaccine and placebo recipients, consistent with the vaccine containing only spike. The authors noted that the TCR breadth and depth analyses may have underestimated total T cell responses. The study lacked the statistical power to compare responses across vaccine doses or regimens.

A note on this clone: The clone's antigen remains unknown. Qualities for individual bases were not recorded, and no much larger clone is one base off.

TCRbeta CDR3 regions were sequenced with the immunoSEQ Assay. After extraction, genomic DNA underwent amplification by bias-controlled multiplex PCR, followed by high-throughput sequencing. Regarding the original processing steps: To quantify the absolute abundance of each unique TCRbeta CDR3 region, sequences were collapsed and filtered. Usable DNA was measured by amplifying reference genes present in all nucleated cells, and TCRbeta template counts were normalized to that usable DNA to estimate T cell fraction. Repertoire TCRs were annotated as SARS-CoV-2-specific by exact matching of V gene, CDR3 amino acid sequence and J gene to a known reactive TCR set. The reference SARS-CoV-2 TCR set was obtained from MIRA and was filtered for enrichment in COVID-19-positive ImmuneCODE repertoires, whereby public or cross-reactive TCRs were removed. Using the MIRA antigens, annotated TCRs were further analysed by specific ORF or by position within an ORF. Depth was the summed frequency of annotated unique rearrangements, while breadth was defined as annotated unique rearrangements over total unique productive rearrangements. Two-sided Wilcoxon rank-sum tests were applied when comparing TCR breadth between groups. The table comes from immuneACCESS by way of TCRdb, which keeps in-frame sequences with V and J called. Part of the clones is missing from these tables; in studies checked, under half for an unresolved V gene and the rest for unknown reasons. Clone size and V and J calls were adopted from that table, with D and trimming inferred from the DNA. Here the sample has 290,000 or so clones; approximately 87% occur a single time. The ten largest clones capture less than 3.5% of the sample.

The label giving this sample's treatment or condition can be read as: roughly 18 received Ad26.COV2.S at low or high dose, single or two shots; a few received placebo; per-sample allocation not given. Repertoires of vaccine and placebo recipients were sequenced from samples taken on day 63 after the first injection. Cohort 1b enrolled about two dozen adults aged 18-55 years at a single site in Boston, USA, between 29 July and 7 August 2020. As a vaccine, Ad26.COV2.S was a replication-incompetent adenovirus type 26 vector that expressed a prefusion-stabilized SARS-CoV-2 spike protein derived from the original Wuhan strain. This TCR was recovered from a person aged 18-60 years who received the Ad26.COV2.S COVID-19 vaccine or a placebo. The starting material was peripheral blood, obtained in a trial of Ad26.COV2.S vaccine versus placebo.

The CDR3: CASSQVGGGQGKNGYTF. The DNA sequence is as follows: TGTGCCAGCAGCCAAGTAGGGGGGGGACAGGGAAAAAATGGCTACACCTTC. This chain joins TRBV4-2 to TRBJ1-2, and TRBD1 aligns with 9 junction nucleotides. V ends up 1 base short and J 6 bases short, with an unmatched junction base count of 12. The germline V gene supplies CDR1 LGHNA and CDR2 YNFKEQ. Measured from the cysteine to the phenylalanine, the CDR3 is 17 residues long. Only CDR3 DNA remains: 51 bases, in frame from the first base.